Listed below are T cell receptor beta chains from one sample, sequenced in a study of cytomegalovirus exposure and HLA in healthy donors. Libraries were prepared by immunoSEQ multiplex PCR; TCRdb keeps only in-frame clonotypes and omits some of them. Altogether about 52,000 clones are present, over 60% being singletons, with the ten largest covering 9.1%. The material sequenced was PBMCs. The receptors here all came from a woman between 50 and 59 years old in good health and CMV-seronegative. Both conserved end residues are part of each CDR3. A D gene is named only where the DNA matches it firmly. Clone size is shown for a subset of rows, as once, few, many or a class of expanded clone.

V	size	D	J	CDR3	DNA
TRBV21-1	-	-	TRBJ2-1	CASSNSGYGQFF	TGTGCCAGCAGCAATTCCGGGTATGGTCAGTTCTTC
TRBV4-1	-	TRBD2	TRBJ2-7	CASSQETGLAGGKGFYEQYF	TGCGCCAGCAGCCAAGAAACCGGACTAGCGGGAGGTAAAGGGTTTTACGAGCAGTACTTC
TRBV28	-	TRBD2	TRBJ2-1	CASSPLGTSRLQFF	TGTGCCAGCAGTCCGCTCGGGACTAGTCGACTGCAGTTCTTC
TRBV5-1	-	TRBD2	TRBJ2-1	CASSLGGLAGGGDEQFF	TGCGCCAGCAGCTTGGGGGGACTAGCGGGAGGAGGTGATGAGCAGTTCTTC
TRBV18	-	TRBD1	TRBJ1-1	CASLSRGPKQDTEAFF	TGTGCCAGCTTATCCAGGGGGCCTAAGCAGGACACTGAAGCTTTCTTT
TRBV6-5	-	TRBD1	TRBJ1-2	CASSYSGTGGYGYTF	TGTGCCAGCAGTTACTCCGGGACAGGGGGTTATGGCTACACCTTC
TRBV7-2	-	-	TRBJ2-1	CASSPAAGSYNEQFF	TGTGCCAGCAGCCCGGCTGCAGGCTCCTACAATGAGCAGTTCTTC
TRBV6-5	-	-	TRBJ1-2	CASSGYYGYTF	TGTGCCAGCTCGGGATACTATGGCTACACCTTC
TRBV19	-	-	TRBJ1-1	CASTSDRLTEAFF	TGTGCCAGTACCTCCGACAGATTAACTGAAGCTTTCTTT
TRBV4-3	-	TRBD1	TRBJ1-3	CASSPAGQGVSGNTIYF	TGCGCCAGCAGCCCTGCGGGACAGGGCGTCTCTGGAAACACCATATATTTT
TRBV7-9	few	TRBD2	TRBJ2-7	CASSLGLAGPIYEQYF	TGTGCCAGCAGCTTGGGACTAGCGGGGCCGATTTACGAGCAGTACTTC
TRBV28	-	TRBD2	TRBJ2-1	CASSVMGLAEHNEQFF	TGTGCCAGCAGCGTAATGGGACTAGCGGAACACAATGAGCAGTTCTTC
TRBV27	-	TRBD1	TRBJ2-6	CASSPWGTALYGANVLTF	TGTGCCAGCAGTCCTTGGGGGACAGCATTATATGGGGCCAACGTCCTGACTTTC
TRBV5-1	-	-	TRBJ2-2	CASSAGREDTGELFF	TGCGCCAGCAGCGCGGGACGGGAAGACACCGGGGAGCTGTTTTTT
TRBV28	-	TRBD1	TRBJ1-4	CASSLELGTGNEKLFF	TGTGCCAGCAGTCTGGAACTGGGGACAGGGAATGAAAAACTGTTTTTT
TRBV15	-	-	TRBJ1-4	CATSRARDLTEKLFF	TGTGCCACCAGCAGGGCCAGGGATCTAACAGAAAAACTGTTTTTT
TRBV9	-	-	TRBJ1-2	CASSPSISVFNYGYTF	TGTGCCAGCAGCCCTTCAATCTCGGTATTTAACTATGGCTACACCTTC
TRBV2	-	TRBD1	TRBJ1-1	CASSRGEDTEAFF	TGTGCCAGCAGCAGGGGGGAGGACACTGAAGCTTTCTTT
TRBV4-3	-	TRBD2	TRBJ2-7	CASSQELAGSSYEQYF	TGCGCCAGCAGCCAAGAGCTAGCGGGGAGCTCCTACGAGCAGTACTTC
TRBV5-1	once	TRBD1	TRBJ2-7	CASSTRQGATYEQYF	TGCGCCAGCAGCACCCGACAGGGCGCGACCTACGAGCAGTACTTC
TRBV7-9	few	TRBD2	TRBJ2-3	CASSLGNSGIPFTDTQYF	TGTGCCAGCAGCTTAGGAAATAGCGGGATCCCCTTCACAGATACGCAGTATTTT
TRBV7-8	once	-	TRBJ1-4	CASRPLPEQWEKLFF	TGTGCCAGCAGACCTCTTCCGGAACAGTGGGAAAAACTGTTTTTT
TRBV5-6	-	-	TRBJ2-5	CASSSGGETQYF	TGTGCCAGCAGCTCCGGGGGAGAGACCCAGTACTTC
TRBV28	few	-	TRBJ2-1	CASSWGVEGYNEQFF	TGTGCCAGCAGTTGGGGAGTCGAAGGGTACAATGAGCAGTTCTTC
TRBV7-2	-	-	TRBJ2-3	CASSLMADSTRDTQYF	TGTGCCAGCAGCTTGATGGCGGATAGTACCCGAGATACGCAGTATTTT
TRBV19	-	TRBD2	TRBJ2-3	CASSNPLLAGGFTDTQYF	TGTGCCAGTAGTAACCCGCTTCTAGCGGGAGGGTTCACAGATACGCAGTATTTT
TRBV7-8	-	-	TRBJ2-5	CASSHRGADGETQYF	TGTGCCAGCAGCCATCGGGGGGCCGATGGGGAGACCCAGTACTTC
TRBV5-4	-	TRBD1	TRBJ1-4	CASSLGPTGGNEKLFF	TGTGCCAGCAGCTTGGGACCGACAGGGGGAAATGAAAAACTGTTTTTT
TRBV6-1	-	TRBD2	TRBJ2-1	CASTVLAGAYNEQFF	TGTGCCAGCACCGTACTAGCGGGAGCGTACAATGAGCAGTTCTTC
TRBV4-3	-	TRBD2	TRBJ2-7	CASSLAGGLGYEQYF	TGCGCCAGCAGCCTCGCCGGGGGGTTGGGGTACGAGCAGTACTTC
TRBV29-1	-	-	TRBJ1-2	CSVGKGNYGYTF	TGCAGCGTGGGAAAGGGGAACTATGGCTACACCTTC
TRBV29-1	few	-	TRBJ2-3	CSVGLDETSDTQYF	TGCAGCGTTGGGCTCGACGAGACATCAGATACGCAGTATTTT
TRBV28	once	-	TRBJ1-2	CASTLRVGGYTF	TGTGCCAGCACCCTGAGGGTTGGTGGCTACACCTTC
TRBV7-6	few	-	TRBJ1-2	CASSFSALYTF	TGTGCCAGCAGCTTTAGTGCGCTCTACACCTTC
TRBV28	-	-	TRBJ1-2	CASRTQGNYGYTF	TGTGCCAGCAGGACGCAGGGTAACTATGGCTACACCTTC
TRBV2	-	-	TRBJ2-7	CASSTQREQYF	TGTGCCAGCAGTACCCAGCGCGAGCAGTACTTC
TRBV28	-	-	TRBJ1-2	CASSPWGVGYGYTF	TGTGCCAGCAGTCCATGGGGGGTAGGATATGGCTACACCTTC
TRBV27	-	TRBD2	TRBJ2-7	CASSPGASGSSYEQYF	TGTGCCAGCAGCCCAGGCGCTAGCGGGTCCTCCTACGAGCAGTACTTC
TRBV7-9	-	TRBD1	TRBJ1-4	CASSRGTGWGYEKLFF	TGTGCCAGCAGCAGAGGGACAGGCTGGGGGTATGAAAAACTGTTTTTT
TRBV5-8	few	TRBD2	TRBJ2-5	CASTLAGGIQETQYF	TGTGCCAGCACCCTAGCGGGGGGGATACAAGAGACCCAGTACTTC
TRBV28	-	-	TRBJ1-5	CASSLSQDGTCNF	TGTGCCAGCAGTTTATCCCAGGACGGGACTTGCAATTTT
TRBV14	-	-	TRBJ2-3	CASSGGAPDTQYF	TGTGCCAGCAGCGGGGGGGCCCCAGATACGCAGTATTTT
TRBV28	few	-	TRBJ1-5	CASSRPAIYSNQPQHF	TGTGCCAGCAGCCGACCAGCGATCTATAGCAATCAGCCCCAGCATTTT